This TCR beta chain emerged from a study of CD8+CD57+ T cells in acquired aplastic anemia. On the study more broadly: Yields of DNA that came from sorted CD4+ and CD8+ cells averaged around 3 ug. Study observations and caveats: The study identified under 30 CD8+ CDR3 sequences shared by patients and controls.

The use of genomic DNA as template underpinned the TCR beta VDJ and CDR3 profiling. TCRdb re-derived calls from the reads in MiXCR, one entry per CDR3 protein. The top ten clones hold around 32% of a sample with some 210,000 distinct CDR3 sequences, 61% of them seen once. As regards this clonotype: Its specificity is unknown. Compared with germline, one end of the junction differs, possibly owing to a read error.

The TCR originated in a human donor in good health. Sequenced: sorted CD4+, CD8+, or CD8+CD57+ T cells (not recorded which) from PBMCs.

The CDR3 DNA reads TGCGGTGCTAGAGCCGGGACAATCGGGGAGCTGTTTTTT. Protein product: CGARAGTIGELFF. The gene calls are TRBV20-1 and TRBJ2-2; a possible D gene is TRBD1 (6 bases). The CDR3 spans 13 residues. The V gene's germline CDR1 is DFQATT and CDR2 SNEGSKA (reference sequence).